The 2 T cell receptor beta chains listed next were all sequenced from one sample in a study of blood T cells in healthy people across ages. A second PCR, run for roughly 7 to 12 cycles, used a sample-barcoded 5' primer plus a J-beta primer mix. One entry per CDR3 protein results from TCRdb running MiXCR on the 5' RACE reads. The sample yields 720,000 or so distinct CDR3 sequences, less than 45% seen once. Sequences were obtained from blood. Receptor source: a man of 80 years or more in good health.

This clonotype was found a few times. The chain couples TRBV13 to TRBJ2-7; D ambiguous. The CDR3 is 14 residues long. Trimming shortened V by 7 bases and J by 2 bases, and 15 bases separated the two germline ends. Per the germline V gene, CDR1 is PRHDT and CDR2 is FYEKMQ (reference sequence). CDR3 residues: CASTRAAGPYEQYF. CDR3 sequence (DNA): TGTGCCAGCACAAGGGCAGCCGGTCCCTACGAGCAGTACTTC.

The J gene is TRBJ2-3, the V gene TRBV20-1; 8 bases match TRBD1. Germline values: CDR1 DFQATT, CDR2 SNEGSKA (reference sequence). The CDR3 spans 14 residues. Trimming cost V 6 bases and J 1 base; bases outside gene matches: 6. CDR3 DNA sequence: TGCAGTGCCGTACCGGGACAGGGCACAGATACGCAGTATTTT. It encodes CSAVPGQGTDTQYF.